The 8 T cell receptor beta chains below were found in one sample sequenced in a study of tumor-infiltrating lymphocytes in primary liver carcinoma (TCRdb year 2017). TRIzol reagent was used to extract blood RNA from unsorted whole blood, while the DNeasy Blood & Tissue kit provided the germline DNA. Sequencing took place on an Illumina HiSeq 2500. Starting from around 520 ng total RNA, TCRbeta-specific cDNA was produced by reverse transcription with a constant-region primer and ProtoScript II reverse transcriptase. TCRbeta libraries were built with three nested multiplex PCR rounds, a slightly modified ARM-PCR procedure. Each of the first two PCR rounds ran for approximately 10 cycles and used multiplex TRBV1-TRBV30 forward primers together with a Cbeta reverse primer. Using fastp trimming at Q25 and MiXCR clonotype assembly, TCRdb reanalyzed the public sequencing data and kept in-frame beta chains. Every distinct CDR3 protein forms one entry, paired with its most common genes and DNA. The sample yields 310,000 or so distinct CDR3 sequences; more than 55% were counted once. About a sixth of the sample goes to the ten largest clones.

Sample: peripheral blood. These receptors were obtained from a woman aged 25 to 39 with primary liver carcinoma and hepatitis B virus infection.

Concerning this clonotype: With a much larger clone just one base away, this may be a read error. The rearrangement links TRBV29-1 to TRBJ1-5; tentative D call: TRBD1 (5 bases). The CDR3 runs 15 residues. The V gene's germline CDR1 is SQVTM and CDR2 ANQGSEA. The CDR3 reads CNVEYPGGSNQPQHF. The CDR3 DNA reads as TGCAACGTTGAATATCCCGGGGGAAGCAATCAGCCCCAGCATTTT.

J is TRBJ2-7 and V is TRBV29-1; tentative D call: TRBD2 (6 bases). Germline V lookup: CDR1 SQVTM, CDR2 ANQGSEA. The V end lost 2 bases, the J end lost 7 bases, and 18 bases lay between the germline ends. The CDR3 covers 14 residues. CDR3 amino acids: CSVEIAGTGGEQYF. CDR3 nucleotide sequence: TGCAGCGTTGAAATTGCGGGAACCGGAGGGGAGCAGTACTTC.

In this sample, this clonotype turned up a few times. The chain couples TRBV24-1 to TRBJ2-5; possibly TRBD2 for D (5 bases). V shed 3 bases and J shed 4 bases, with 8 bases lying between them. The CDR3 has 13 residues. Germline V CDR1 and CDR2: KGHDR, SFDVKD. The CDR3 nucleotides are TGTGCCACCAGTGATCCGGCGGGAGAGACCCAGTACTTC. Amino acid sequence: CATSDPAGETQYF.

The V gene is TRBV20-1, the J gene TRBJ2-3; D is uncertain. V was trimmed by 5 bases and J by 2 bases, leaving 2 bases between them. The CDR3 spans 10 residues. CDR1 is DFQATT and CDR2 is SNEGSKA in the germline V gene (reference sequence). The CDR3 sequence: CSASTDTQYF. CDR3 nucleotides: TGCAGTGCTTCCACAGATACGCAGTATTTT.

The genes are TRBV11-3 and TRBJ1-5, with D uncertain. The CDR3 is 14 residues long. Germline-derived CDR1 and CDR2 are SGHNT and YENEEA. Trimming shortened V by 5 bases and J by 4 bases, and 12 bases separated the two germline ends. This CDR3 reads CASSRGRENQPQHF. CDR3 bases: TGTGCCAGCAGCCGAGGGAGAGAAAATCAGCCCCAGCATTTT.

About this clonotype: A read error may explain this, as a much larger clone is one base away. The CDR3 protein is CTSSATGGFSGNTIYF. DNA of the CDR3: TGTACCAGCAGCGCGACAGGGGGCTTTTCTGGAAACACCATATATTTT. The chain links TRBV6-5 to TRBJ1-3; 10 bases line up with TRBD1. Germline-derived CDR1 and CDR2 are MNHEY and SVGAGI. The CDR3 loop spans 16 amino acids.

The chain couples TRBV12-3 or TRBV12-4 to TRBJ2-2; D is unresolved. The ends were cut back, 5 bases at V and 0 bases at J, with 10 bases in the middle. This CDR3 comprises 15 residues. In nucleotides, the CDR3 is TGTGCCAGCAGTCCCGTGACTCCGAACACCGGGGAGCTGTTTTTT. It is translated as CASSPVTPNTGELFF.

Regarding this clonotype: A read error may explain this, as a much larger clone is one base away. As DNA, the CDR3 is TGTGCCAACAGTGTCAGGGTGGACACTGAAGCTTTCTTT. As protein: CANSVRVDTEAFF. The genes are TRBV6-1 and TRBJ1-1; maybe TRBD1 (5 bases). Germline V CDR1 and CDR2: MNHNS, SASEGT. The CDR3 consists of 13 residues.